These T cell receptor beta chains were read from a single sample in a study of blood T cell repertoires in COVID-19. Measured with immunoSEQ multiplex PCR; TCRdb has only the in-frame clones, and not every one. The sample has about 270,000 clones, approximately 86% seen once. What was sequenced was peripheral blood. Every receptor here comes from a woman in her seventies with COVID-19, enrolled during active disease. Each CDR3 is given with its conserved first and last residue. D genes are given only for firm matches. The size field is filled for only some rows; it gives once, few, many or a size class.

TRBV6-2/TRBV6-3,TRBJ2-3,once,TRBD2,TGTGCCAGCAGTAAACGACTAGCGGGGGAGCGAGATACGCAGTATTTT,CASSKRLAGERDTQYF
TRBV5-1,TRBJ2-5,NA,TRBD1,TGCGCCACCAAGGGGACAGTCCTCCAAGAGACCCAGTACTTC,CATKGTVLQETQYF
TRBV5-1,TRBJ2-1,NA,TRBD2,TGCGCCAGCAGCTTGGGGACTAGCGGGGGGGCCAGTGAGCAGTTCTTC,CASSLGTSGGASEQFF
TRBV24-1,TRBJ2-1,NA,TRBD2,TGTGCCACCAGTGACCCGGGGGGGGCCTACAATGAGCAGTTCTTC,CATSDPGGAYNEQFF
TRBV19,TRBJ2-3,NA,TRBD2,TGTGCCAGTAGGGAAGCGGGGGGTAGCACAGATACGCAGTATTTT,CASREAGGSTDTQYF
TRBV15,TRBJ1-1,NA,NA,TGTGCCACCAGCTGGGAGGGACAGAACACTGAAGCTTTCTTT,CATSWEGQNTEAFF
TRBV4-1,TRBJ1-5,NA,NA,TGCGCCAGCAGCCAAGCCCTACAGGGTTGGGGGCCCCAGCATTTT,CASSQALQGWGPQHF
TRBV27,TRBJ1-1,NA,NA,TGTGCCAGCAGTACAGGGCGAATGAACACTGAAGCTTTCTTT,CASSTGRMNTEAFF
TRBV28,TRBJ2-5,NA,NA,TGTGCCAGCAGTTTACGAGAGACCCAGTACTTC,CASSLRETQYF
TRBV12-3/TRBV12-4,TRBJ1-3,NA,NA,TGTGCCAGCAGCTTATTTCCGGGTAACACCATATATTTT,CASSLFPGNTIYF
TRBV4-2,TRBJ2-7,NA,TRBD2,TGTGCCAGCAGCCAAACTAGCGGGGGCGCCTACGAGCAGTACTTC,CASSQTSGGAYEQYF
TRBV5-8,TRBJ2-1,NA,NA,TGTGCCAGCAGCCCGGGTGGCGGCCTATTAAATGAGCAGTTCTTC,CASSPGGGLLNEQFF
TRBV7-2,TRBJ1-2,NA,NA,TGTGCCACGTCGGCTCAGTCAGGGAACTATGGCTACACCTTC,CATSAQSGNYGYTF
TRBV5-6,TRBJ2-4,NA,NA,TGTGCCAGCAGCTTTCAAGGGGAGGACATTCAGTACTTC,CASSFQGEDIQYF
TRBV2,TRBJ2-5,NA,NA,TGTGCCAGCAGTGGAACAGGGTCCAAGGGGACCCAGTACTTC,CASSGTGSKGTQYF
TRBV5-1,TRBJ2-6,few,NA,TGCGCCAGCAGCTTGGAAGGACTCAGCTCTGGGGCCAACGTCCTGACTTTC,CASSLEGLSSGANVLTF
TRBV7-9,TRBJ1-3,NA,NA,TGTGCCAGCAGCTTAAATGTTCGGGACACCATATATTTT,CASSLNVRDTIYF
TRBV2,TRBJ2-5,NA,NA,TGTGCCAGCAATACCGTAGGGGGGGCGCAGGAGACCCAGTACTTC,CASNTVGGAQETQYF
TRBV30,TRBJ1-6,NA,NA,TGTGCCTGGAGCCGGGACATTGATAATTCACCCCTCCACTTT,CAWSRDIDNSPLHF
TRBV5-1,TRBJ2-7,NA,TRBD2,TGCGCCAGCAGATGGACTAGCGGGAACTACGAGCAGTACTTC,CASRWTSGNYEQYF
TRBV3-1/TRBV3-2,TRBJ2-1,NA,TRBD2,TGTGCCAGCAGCCTAGGTAGCGGGGGGGCGAATGAGCAGTTCTTC,CASSLGSGGANEQFF
TRBV19,TRBJ2-2,NA,NA,TGTGCCAGTAGTCTCTGGACAGCGAACACCGGGGAGCTGTTTTTT,CASSLWTANTGELFF
TRBV18,TRBJ1-1,NA,TRBD1,TGTGCCAGCTCACCACCGGGACAGACGAACACTGAAGCTTTCTTT,CASSPPGQTNTEAFF
TRBV29-1,TRBJ2-1,NA,NA,TGCAGCGTTGACGCGGGACGCGCCAACTATAATGAGCAGTTCTTC,CSVDAGRANYNEQFF
TRBV7-9,TRBJ1-3,NA,TRBD1,TGTGCCAGCAGCATACAGGGGGCTGGAAACACCATATATTTT,CASSIQGAGNTIYF
TRBV2,TRBJ1-1,NA,TRBD1,TGTGCCAGCAGTGCTCAGGGGGCGTACACTGAAGCTTTCTTT,CASSAQGAYTEAFF
TRBV4-3,TRBJ1-4,NA,NA,TGCGCCAGCAGCCAAGACAGACAGTGGAATGAAAAACTGTTTTTT,CASSQDRQWNEKLFF
TRBV27,TRBJ2-7,NA,TRBD2,TGTGCCAGCAGATCTCGCGGGGGGCCCTCCTACGAGCAGTACTTC,CASRSRGGPSYEQYF
TRBV10-3,TRBJ2-7,NA,NA,TGTGCCATCAGTGAGTTTGACAGTAGTAACGAGCAGTACTTC,CAISEFDSSNEQYF
TRBV4-1,TRBJ1-4,NA,TRBD1,TGCGCCAGCAGCCAAGAACAGGGGCGGGCTAATGAAAAACTGTTTTTT,CASSQEQGRANEKLFF